Listed here are 26 T cell receptor beta chains from one sample, sequenced in a study of CD8+CD57+ T cells in acquired aplastic anemia. Profiles of TCR beta VDJ and CDR3 were generated from a genomic DNA template. TCRdb itself ran the reads through MiXCR, one entry per CDR3 protein. Of 210,000 or so distinct CDR3 sequences in the sample, approximately 51% are singletons; the top ten hold around 20%. Patients included in sequencing had previously demonstrated CD8+CD57+ cell expansion by flow cytometry. Sequencing was performed on sorted CD4+, CD8+, or CD8+CD57+ T cells (not recorded which) from PBMCs. These receptors came from a human donor with aplastic anemia.

The chain combines TRBV7-2 with TRBJ2-5; D not resolved. V dropped 3 bases and J dropped 5 bases, with 7 bases sitting between them. Germline values: CDR1 SGHTA, CDR2 FQGNSA. The length of the CDR3 is 12 residues. The CDR3 loop is CASSFNRETQYF. CDR3 coding DNA: TGTGCCAGCAGCTTCAATAGGGAGACCCAGTACTTC.

The V and J genes are TRBV29-1 and TRBJ2-7; 8 nucleotides line up with TRBD2. CDR1 and CDR2 (germline): SQVTM, ANQGSEA. This CDR3 is built from 14 residues. J lost 6 bases, V lost 7 bases, and 14 bases had no gene match. The CDR3 region has the DNA TGCAGCGGTTACAAACGGGGGGGCGCGGGCGAGCAGTACTTC. Its protein product is CSGYKRGGAGEQYF.

This clonotype was detected a few times. The J gene is TRBJ2-1, the V gene TRBV7-9; 9 bases map to TRBD2. V lost 2 bases to trimming and J lost 7 bases; unmatched junction nucleotides: 6. The CDR3 spans 15 residues. Germline CDR1 is SEHNR and CDR2 is FQNEAQ (reference sequence). CDR3 residues: CASSLRGGAENEQFF. The CDR3 DNA reads as TGTGCCAGCAGCTTACGCGGGGGGGCCGAGAATGAGCAGTTCTTC.

This clonotype has a count of ten or more. The chain has TRBV20-1 and TRBJ2-5; D is perhaps TRBD1 or TRBD2 (6 bases each). Germline V gene data show CDR1 as DFQATT and CDR2 as SNEGSKA (reference sequence). The CDR3 covers 13 residues. V was pared by 7 bases and J by 5 bases, with 17 bases between. CDR3: CSVPRGVRETQYF. In nucleotides, the CDR3 is TGCAGTGTTCCTAGGGGGGTGCGTGAGACCCAGTACTTC.

This chain links TRBV7-3 with TRBJ2-5; 10 bases are shared with TRBD2. Germline V gene data show CDR1 as SGHTA and CDR2 as FQGTGA. V lost 5 bases and J lost 1; bases outside the gene matches: 4. There are 15 residues in the CDR3. CDR3 residues: CASSQERGGQETQYF. The CDR3 region has the DNA TGTGCCAGCAGCCAAGAGCGGGGGGGCCAAGAGACCCAGTACTTC. Supplemented by reference TRBV7-3 and TRBJ2-5, the full variable domain reads GAGVSQTPSNKVTEKGKYVELRCDPISGHTALYWYRQSLGQGPEFLIYFQGTGAADDSGLPNDRFFAVRPEGSVSTLKIQRTERGDSAVYLCASSQERGGQETQYFGPGTRLLVL.

This rearrangement joins TRBV10-3 to TRBJ2-7; D is perhaps TRBD2 (5 bases). V lost 3 bases and J lost 6, with 12 bases in between. Germline CDR1 and CDR2: ENHRY and SYGVKD. This CDR3 has 13 amino acids. In DNA, the CDR3 is TGTGCCATCAGTGACACTCGAGAGGGCGAGCAGTACTTC. Translating gives CAISDTREGEQYF.

This clonotype showed up many times. The chain is built from TRBV30 and TRBJ1-5; no reliable D call. Trimming shortened V by 2 bases and J by 6 bases, and 14 bases separated the two germline ends. Germline V gives CDR1 GTSNPN, CDR2 SVGIG (reference sequence). The CDR3 is 14 amino acids. In DNA, the CDR3 is TGTGCCTGGAGTAAAAGGCGGACGGCTCAGCCCCAGCATTTT. Protein: CAWSKRRTAQPQHF.

Regarding this clonotype: This may stem from a read error, because a much larger clone lies one nucleotide away. This chain connects TRBV9 to TRBJ2-7; possibly TRBD1 for D (5 bases). Germline V gene lookup returns CDR1 SGDLS and CDR2 YYNGEE. The ends were cut back, 5 bases at V and 4 bases at J, with 16 bases in the middle. This CDR3 has 14 amino acids. The CDR3 is CASSLRAGRYEQYF. The CDR3 nucleotides are TGTGCCAGCAGTCTCAGGGCAGGCCGATACGAGCAGTACTTC.

The count of this clonotype is one. V and J are TRBV19 and TRBJ1-2; tentatively, D is TRBD1 (5 bases). Per germline, CDR1 LNHDA and CDR2 SQIVND (reference sequence). V lost 5 bases, J lost 7 bases, and 20 bases lay in between. The CDR3 totals 15 residues. The CDR3 protein is CASSLVGRVDGGYTF. The CDR3 DNA reads as TGTGCCAGTAGTCTGGTGGGGCGAGTGGATGGTGGCTACACCTTC.

This clonotype has a count of ten or more. The genes are TRBV5-1 and TRBJ2-2, with D possibly called TRBD1 or TRBD2 (6 bases each). From germline, CDR1 is SGHRS and CDR2 YFSETQ. This CDR3 has 15 residues. Between the trimmed V and J ends, which lost 7 bases and 4 bases, there was a span of 17 bases. DNA for the CDR3: TGCGCCAGCGGCCTGGGGGGCCTGAGCACCGGGGAGCTGTTTTTT. Translation: CASGLGGLSTGELFF.

A few counts support this clonotype. The chain uses TRBV15 and TRBJ1-2; D ambiguous. CDR1 LNHNV and CDR2 YYDKDF come from the germline V gene (reference sequence). This CDR3 is 12 amino acids long. V lost 1 base, J lost 4 bases, and 4 bases lay in between. DNA for the CDR3: TGTGCCACCAGCAGAGGGGCCTATGGCTACACCTTC. Its protein is CATSRGAYGYTF.

In nucleotides, the CDR3 is TGTGCCACCAAGTTGGGCCCGCCTCACCAGTACTTC. This encodes CATKLGPPHQYF. V usage is TRBV24-1 and J usage is TRBJ2-7; D ambiguous. The CDR3 is made up of 12 amino acids. Germline CDR1 reads KGHDR; CDR2 reads SFDVKD. Trimming cost V 8 bases and J 10 bases, with 17 bases left between them.

This clonotype came up many times. The genes are TRBV19 and TRBJ1-3, with D perhaps matching TRBD1 (6 bases). Deletions cut 4 bases from V and 0 bases from J, with 13 bases between. The germline gives CDR1 LNHDA, CDR2 SQIVND (reference sequence). CDR3 length: 16 residues. This chain's CDR3 is CASSNDRSYSGNTIYF. In DNA form, the CDR3 reads TGTGCCAGTAGTAACGACAGGTCTTACTCTGGAAACACCATATATTTT.

This chain uses TRBV25-1 with TRBJ2-7; D perhaps matches TRBD2 (6 bases). The CDR3 is made up of 14 amino acids. V was clipped by 4 bases and J by 5 bases, with 15 bases between them. Germline loops: CDR1 MGHDK, CDR2 SYGVNS. CDR3 residues: CASSGSGAPNEQYF. CDR3 sequence (DNA): TGTGCCAGCAGTGGTAGCGGCGCTCCAAACGAGCAGTACTTC.

This clonotype was detected many times. The rearrangement joins TRBV5-8 to TRBJ2-7, with D perhaps given as TRBD1 or TRBD2 (5 bases each). Germline lookup yields CDR1 SGHTS and CDR2 YDEGEE. V was pared by 6 bases and J by 11 bases, with 27 bases between. CDR3 length: 15 amino acids. CDR3 nucleotides: TGTGCCAGCACCCCAACCGGGGCTAGGCGCCCTTCAGAGTACTTC. It is translated as CASTPTGARRPSEYF. The full variable domain, in which reference TRBV5-8 and TRBJ2-7 provide the parts outside the CDR3, is EAGVTQSPTHLIKTRGQQATLRCSPISGHTSVYWYQQALGLGLQFLLWYDEGEERNRGNFPPRFSGRQFPNYSSELNVNALELEDSALYLCASTPTGARRPSEYFGPGTRLTVT.

The V call is TRBV10-2, the J call TRBJ1-2; D is perhaps TRBD1 (6 bases). The V end was cut by 0 bases, the J end by 3 bases, with 8 bases between. Germline V gene sequence: CDR1 WSHSY, CDR2 SAAADI. This CDR3 is built from 14 residues. DNA of the CDR3: TGCGCCAGCAGTGAGTCAAGGGGGTACTATGGCTACACCTTC. It codes for CASSESRGYYGYTF.

This clonotype was picked up a small number of times. This sequence joins TRBV6-6 and TRBJ1-3, with D maybe TRBD1 (5 bases). Trimming left V 0 bases short and J 4 bases short, with 10 bases between. This CDR3 contains 15 residues. Per the germline V gene, CDR1 is MNHNY and CDR2 is SVGAGI (reference sequence). The CDR3 nucleotides are TGTGCCAGCAGTTACTCCACGGGGCCAGGAAACACCATATATTTT. Translation: CASSYSTGPGNTIYF.

For this clonotype: A much larger clone is a single base away; this may be a read error. CDR3: CASSLPRLGYEQHF. The CDR3 DNA sequence: TGTGCCAGCAGCTTACCGAGACTAGGATACGAGCAGCACTTC. The chain combines TRBV11-2 with TRBJ2-7; TRBD2 might be the D (6 bases). The CDR3 length is 14 residues. CDR1 is SGHAT, CDR2 FQNNGV, per germline.

This clonotype came up a few times. A much more abundant neighbour one base away suggests this may be a read error. V gene TRBV11-3 combines with J gene TRBJ2-3; D is unclear. The CDR3 contains 14 residues. In germline, CDR1 is SGHNT, CDR2 YENEEA. The V end was cut by 0 bases, the J end by 4 bases, with 8 bases between. The CDR3 bases are TGTGCCAGCAGCTTAGATTTGAGCGCAGATACGCAGTATTTT. It encodes CASSLDLSADTQYF.

In this sample, this clonotype turned up many times. The gene calls are TRBV6-2 or TRBV6-3 and TRBJ1-5; 7 bases line up with TRBD1. CDR3 length equals 14 residues. Per the germline V gene, CDR1 is MNHEY and CDR2 is SVGEGT. The V segment lost 6 bases and the J segment 7 bases; nucleotides outside the gene matches: 9. The chain's CDR3 is CASRQDRDGQPQHF. The CDR3 DNA is TGTGCCAGCAGACAAGACAGGGACGGGCAGCCCCAGCATTTT.

The J gene is TRBJ2-5, the V gene TRBV9; 10 positions match TRBD2. The germline V gene has CDR1 SGDLS and CDR2 YYNGEE. The CDR3 has 16 amino acids. Germline trimming cut 4 bases from V and 5 bases from J; bases unmatched to any gene: 11. The CDR3 DNA reads as TGTGCCAGCAGCTCCTCGGAGCGGGGGGGCCGGGAGACCCAGTACTTC. It codes for CASSSSERGGRETQYF.

This clonotype was seen ten or more times. V gene TRBV28 combines with J gene TRBJ1-6; TRBD1 agrees at 8 bases. Germline assignment: CDR1 MDHEN and CDR2 SYDVKM. CDR3 length equals 14 residues. With V trimmed by 3 bases and J by 7 bases, 2 bases remained unmatched. CDR3 sequence: CASSLTGVNSPLHF. CDR3 nucleotides: TGTGCCAGCAGTTTGACAGGGGTGAATTCACCCCTCCACTTT.

The chain has TRBV2 and TRBJ2-7, with D uncertain. Germline V gives CDR1 SNHLY, CDR2 FYNNEI. The V gene lost 6 bases and the J gene lost 7 bases, with 16 bases spanning the gap. The CDR3 runs to 13 residues. CDR3 nucleotides: TGTGCCAGCAGCTTAGTTTGGGGTTTAGAGCAGTACTTC. It encodes CASSLVWGLEQYF.

The rearrangement uses TRBV20-1 and TRBJ2-1; D call uncertain. V lost 4 bases to trimming and J lost 6 bases, with 7 bases between them. The CDR3 consists of 11 residues. Per germline, CDR1 DFQATT and CDR2 SNEGSKA (reference sequence). CDR3 coding DNA: TGCAGTGCTACTTCCGGCAATGAGCAGTTCTTC. This sequence encodes CSATSGNEQFF.

Turning to this clonotype: At one end, the junction sequence differs from germline, possibly due to a read error. V and J are TRBV11-1 and TRBJ1-6; TRBD1 might be the D (5 bases). This CDR3 region has 14 residues. Germline-derived CDR1 and CDR2 are SGHAT and FQDESV (reference sequence). CDR3 coding DNA: TGCGCCAGCAGCCAAGACAGAGATCTCTCACCCCTCCACTTT. Translating it yields CASSQDRDLSPLHF. Using reference TRBV11-1 and TRBJ1-6 for the parts outside the CDR3, the full variable domain is EAEVAQSPRYKITEKSQAVAFWCDPISGHATLYWYRQILGQGPELLVQFQDESVVDDSQLPKDRFSAERLKGVDSTLKIQPAELGDSAMYLCASSQDRDLSPLHFGNGTRLTVT.

This clonotype has only a few counts. The chain links TRBV18 to TRBJ1-1; perhaps TRBD1 as D (5 bases). The length of the CDR3 is 13 residues. The V end lost 0 bases, the J end lost 9 bases, and 11 bases lay between the germline ends. The germline V gene encodes CDR1 KGHSH and CDR2 LQKENI. Here the CDR3 reads CASSPPGAGQAFF. The CDR3 nucleotides read TGTGCCAGCTCACCACCCGGGGCAGGACAAGCTTTCTTT.